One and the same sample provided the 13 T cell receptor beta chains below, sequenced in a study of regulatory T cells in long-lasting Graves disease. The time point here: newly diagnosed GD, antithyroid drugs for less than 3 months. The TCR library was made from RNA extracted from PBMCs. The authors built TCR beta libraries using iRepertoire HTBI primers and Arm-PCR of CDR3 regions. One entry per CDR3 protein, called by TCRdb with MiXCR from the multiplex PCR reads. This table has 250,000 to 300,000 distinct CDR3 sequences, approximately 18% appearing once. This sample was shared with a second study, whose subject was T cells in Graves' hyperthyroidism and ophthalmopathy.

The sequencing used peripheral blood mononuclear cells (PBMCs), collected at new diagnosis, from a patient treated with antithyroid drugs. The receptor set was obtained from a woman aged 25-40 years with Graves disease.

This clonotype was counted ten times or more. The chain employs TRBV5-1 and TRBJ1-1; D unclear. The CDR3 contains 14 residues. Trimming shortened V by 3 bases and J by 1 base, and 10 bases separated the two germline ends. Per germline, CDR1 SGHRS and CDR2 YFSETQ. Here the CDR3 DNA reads TGCGCCAGCAGCTCACTACCCGGGAACACTGAAGCTTTCTTT. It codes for CASSSLPGNTEAFF.

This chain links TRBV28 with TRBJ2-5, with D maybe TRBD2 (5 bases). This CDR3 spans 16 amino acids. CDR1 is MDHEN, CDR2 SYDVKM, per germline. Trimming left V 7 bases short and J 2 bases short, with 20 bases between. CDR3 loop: CASTTVGKGLQETQYF. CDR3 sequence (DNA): TGTGCCAGCACTACGGTCGGGAAGGGCCTTCAAGAGACCCAGTACTTC.

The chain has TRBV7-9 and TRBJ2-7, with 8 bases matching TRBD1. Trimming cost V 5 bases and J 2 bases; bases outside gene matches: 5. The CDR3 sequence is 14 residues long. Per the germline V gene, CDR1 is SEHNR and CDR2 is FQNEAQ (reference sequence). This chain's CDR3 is CASSRDRNPYEQYF. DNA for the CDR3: TGTGCCAGCAGCCGGGACAGGAATCCCTACGAGCAGTACTTC. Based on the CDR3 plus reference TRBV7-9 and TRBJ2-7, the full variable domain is DTGVSQNPRHKITKRGQNVTFRCDPISEHNRLYWYRQTLGQGPEFLTYFQNEAQLEKSRLLSDRFSAERPKGSFSTLEIQRTEQGDSAMYLCASSRDRNPYEQYFGPGTRLTVT.

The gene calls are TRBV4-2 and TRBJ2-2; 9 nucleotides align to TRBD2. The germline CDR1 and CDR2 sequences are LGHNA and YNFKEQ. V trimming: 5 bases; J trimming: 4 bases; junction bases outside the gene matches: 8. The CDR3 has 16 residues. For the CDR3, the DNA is TGTGCCAGCAGCGAGAAGCGGGGGGCCGGCACCGGGGAGCTGTTTTTT. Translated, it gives CASSEKRGAGTGELFF.

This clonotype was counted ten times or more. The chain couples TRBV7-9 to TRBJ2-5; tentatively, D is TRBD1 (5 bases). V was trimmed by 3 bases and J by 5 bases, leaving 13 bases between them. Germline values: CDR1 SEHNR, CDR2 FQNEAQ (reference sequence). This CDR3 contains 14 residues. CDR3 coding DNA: TGTGCCAGCAGCTTCGGGCAGGGCCTTGAGACCCAGTACTTC. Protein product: CASSFGQGLETQYF.

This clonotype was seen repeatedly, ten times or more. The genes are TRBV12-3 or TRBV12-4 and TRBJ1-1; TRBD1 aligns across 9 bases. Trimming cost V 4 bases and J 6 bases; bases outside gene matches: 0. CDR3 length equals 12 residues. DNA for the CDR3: TGTGCCAGCAGTTACAGGGGGCCTGAAGCTTTCTTT. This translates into CASSYRGPEAFF.

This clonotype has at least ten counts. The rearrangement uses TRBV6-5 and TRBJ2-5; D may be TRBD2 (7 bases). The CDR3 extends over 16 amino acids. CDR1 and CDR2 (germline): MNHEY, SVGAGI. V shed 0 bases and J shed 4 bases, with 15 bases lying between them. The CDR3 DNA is TGTGCCAGCAGTTACTCGGTAGAGGGGGGGGGAGAGACCCAGTACTTC. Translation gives CASSYSVEGGGETQYF.

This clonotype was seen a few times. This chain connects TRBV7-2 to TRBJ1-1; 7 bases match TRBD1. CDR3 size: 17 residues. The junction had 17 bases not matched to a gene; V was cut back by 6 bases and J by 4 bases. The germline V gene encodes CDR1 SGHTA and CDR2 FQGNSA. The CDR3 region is CASSFGTGVGFGTEAFF. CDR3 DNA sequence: TGTGCCAGCAGTTTTGGAACAGGGGTGGGTTTTGGCACTGAAGCTTTCTTT. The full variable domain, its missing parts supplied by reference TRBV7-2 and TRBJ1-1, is GAGVSQSPSNKVTEKGKDVELRCDPISGHTALYWYRQSLGQGLEFLIYFQGNSAPDKSGLPSDRFSAERTGGSVSTLTIQRTQQEDSAVYLCASSFGTGVGFGTEAFFGQGTRLTVV.

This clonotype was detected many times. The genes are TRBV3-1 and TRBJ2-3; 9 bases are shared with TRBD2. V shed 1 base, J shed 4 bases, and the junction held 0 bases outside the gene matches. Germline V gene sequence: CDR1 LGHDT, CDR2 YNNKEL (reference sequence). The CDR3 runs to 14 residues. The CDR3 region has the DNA TGTGCCAGCAGCCAAGGCGGGGGGGCAGATACGCAGTATTTT. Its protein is CASSQGGGADTQYF.

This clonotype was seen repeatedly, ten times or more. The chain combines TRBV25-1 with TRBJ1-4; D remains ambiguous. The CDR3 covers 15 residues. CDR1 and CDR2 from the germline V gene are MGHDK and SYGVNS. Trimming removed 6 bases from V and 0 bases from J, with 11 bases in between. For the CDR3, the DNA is TGTGCCAGCAGCCCTGACGGTGCAACTAATGAAAAACTGTTTTTT. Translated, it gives CASSPDGATNEKLFF.

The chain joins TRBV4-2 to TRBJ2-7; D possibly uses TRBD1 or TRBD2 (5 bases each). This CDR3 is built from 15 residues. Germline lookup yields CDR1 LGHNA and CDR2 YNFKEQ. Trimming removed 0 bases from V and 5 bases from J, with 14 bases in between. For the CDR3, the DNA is TGTGCCAGCAGCCAAGATGAGGGGAGCGTGAACGAGCAGTACTTC. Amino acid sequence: CASSQDEGSVNEQYF.

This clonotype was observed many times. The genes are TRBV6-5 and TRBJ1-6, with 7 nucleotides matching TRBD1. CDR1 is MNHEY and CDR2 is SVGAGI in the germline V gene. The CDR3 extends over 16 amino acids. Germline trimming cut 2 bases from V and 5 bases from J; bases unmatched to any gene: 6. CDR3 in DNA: TGTGCCAGCAGTTACCAAACAGGGGCAAATAATTCACCCCTCCACTTT. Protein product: CASSYQTGANNSPLHF.

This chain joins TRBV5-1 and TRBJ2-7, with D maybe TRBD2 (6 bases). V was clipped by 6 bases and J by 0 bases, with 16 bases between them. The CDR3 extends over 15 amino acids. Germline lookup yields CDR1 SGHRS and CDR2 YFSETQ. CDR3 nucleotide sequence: TGCGCCAGCATGGAGGGCAGCCCTGACTCCTACGAGCAGTACTTC. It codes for CASMEGSPDSYEQYF.